The clone carrying this T cell receptor beta chain was picked up many times. The sample originates from a study of T cells in Graves' hyperthyroidism and ophthalmopathy. The investigators amplified TCR beta CDR3 regions from RNA transcripts. Carried out on the TCR CDR3, a first-round RT-PCR used the HTBI primer set. MiXCR, applied by TCRdb to the multiplex PCR reads, yields one record per CDR3 protein. In the table there are approximately 400,000 distinct CDR3 sequences, about 14% of which are singletons. The receptor was derived from a man aged 45 to 65 with Graves' ophthalmopathy. The sequenced sample consisted of blood.

The CDR3 sequence is CASSLAGPGTEAFF. The CDR3 nucleotides read TGTGCCAGCAGCTTAGCTGGGCCCGGCACTGAAGCTTTCTTT. This chain uses TRBV13 with TRBJ1-1; no firm D call. The length of the CDR3 is 14 residues. Deletions cut 1 base from V and 4 bases from J, with 10 bases between. Germline V gene sequence: CDR1 PRHDT, CDR2 FYEKMQ (reference sequence).